This record looks at one TCR beta chain sequence and its context. Its specificity is unknown. The data belong to a study of OX40 agonist ivuxolimab in advanced cancers. Study-level background: In this cohort, patients received ivuxolimab, an agonistic anti-OX40 (CD134) antibody.

Study-wide findings and caveats: CD4+ and CD8+ T cells in blood underwent clonal expansion by week 6 at 0.1 to 3.0 mg/kg.

Per the germline V gene, CDR1 is SGHRS and CDR2 is YFSETQ. J was trimmed by 8 bases and V by 2 bases; bases with no gene match: 5. The CDR3 is made up of 14 amino acids. The protocol was immunoSEQ multiplex PCR, while the TCRdb copy is restricted to in-frame clones and leaves out a portion. Among 35,000 to 45,000 clones, about nine tenths were seen once, and the ten largest hold under 35%. This sample comprised CD4+ or CD8+ T cells sorted from blood, obtained in a trial of the OX40 agonist ivuxolimab. The sequence was obtained from an adult with an advanced solid tumor such as melanoma, head and neck, liver or kidney cancer. The chain carries TRBV5-1 and TRBJ1-4; 8 bases are shared with TRBD1. Written as DNA, the CDR3 is TGCGCCAGCAGCTTCGGACAGGGAGGGGAAAAACTGTTTTTT. Translating gives CASSFGQGGEKLFF.